A single sample gave rise to the 21 T cell receptor beta chains below, sequenced in a study of shared clonotypes between healthy human individuals. The repertoire was sequenced with immunoSEQ multiplex PCR; TCRdb's copy has only in-frame clones and lacks some. The sample lists approximately 940,000 clones; less than 85% were seen once. The specimen was memory CD4+ T cells sorted from blood. The subset is: CD45RA-negative fraction. The receptors come from a young man in good health.

The CDR3 nucleotides read TGTGCCAGCAGTTTATTTGGGGGCGAATTTCAGCCCCAGCATTTT. Residues: CASSLFGGEFQPQHF. This chain uses TRBV28 with TRBJ1-5; possibly TRBD1 for D (6 bases). Per the germline V gene, CDR1 is MDHEN and CDR2 is SYDVKM. The V end was cut by 1 base, the J end by 6 bases, with 13 bases between. The CDR3 is made up of 15 amino acids.

This clone was counted a few times. The sample carries other DNA sequences with the same CDR3. The chain links TRBV6-1 to TRBJ1-2, with D possibly matching TRBD1 (6 bases). V was cut by 1 base and J by 2 bases, with 11 bases left in between. Germline V lookup: CDR1 MNHNS, CDR2 SASEGT. This CDR3 comprises 15 residues. CDR3 DNA: TGTGCCAGCAGTGAAGGGTCAGGGGTAAACTATGGCTACACCTTC. Its protein product is CASSEGSGVNYGYTF.

The rearrangement joins TRBV6-1 to TRBJ1-6; D might be TRBD1 (5 bases). The V end lost 0 bases, the J end lost 7 bases, and 10 bases lay between the germline ends. CDR3 length equals 15 residues. Germline CDR1 is MNHNS and CDR2 is SASEGT. The CDR3 coding sequence is TGTGCCAGCAGTGAAGCGGCGAGGGGAAATTCACCCCTCCACTTT. Encoded protein: CASSEAARGNSPLHF.

The chain carries TRBV4-1 and TRBJ2-7; 8 nucleotides line up with TRBD2. Trimming cost V 3 bases and J 2 bases; bases outside gene matches: 15. Per the germline V gene, CDR1 is MGHRA and CDR2 is YSYEKL. This CDR3 has 18 amino acids. DNA of the CDR3: TGCGCCAGCAGCCACCTCGGGGGGGCAGGGAGAACCACCTACGAGCAGTACTTC. This gives the protein CASSHLGGAGRTTYEQYF.

In its sample, this clone was seen a few times. The CDR3 DNA reads TGTGCCAGCTCACCAGGGGTGGACTATGGCTACACCTTC. Translating it yields CASSPGVDYGYTF. The chain has TRBV18 and TRBJ1-2; D gene unclear. Looked up from germline, CDR1 is KGHSH and CDR2 is LQKENI. The CDR3 is made up of 13 amino acids. V was pared by 2 bases and J by 3 bases, with 7 bases between.

The chain employs TRBV5-1 and TRBJ2-1; 12 bases map to TRBD2. Trimming cost V 1 base and J 9 bases; bases outside gene matches: 11. The CDR3 runs to 17 residues. The germline gives CDR1 SGHRS, CDR2 YFSETQ. Here the CDR3 DNA reads TGCGCCAGCAGCTTGTCCTCTTCTAGCGGGGGGGCCATTGAGCAGTTCTTC. This encodes CASSLSSSSGGAIEQFF.

The chain joins TRBV7-6 to TRBJ2-1; 13 bases fit TRBD2. The ends lost 5 bases at V and 8 bases at J; junction bases unmatched: 6. CDR3 size: 15 residues. CDR1 and CDR2 (germline): SGHVS, FNYEAQ. CDR3 nucleotide sequence: TGTGCCAGCAGCATCAAAACTAGCGGGAGGGATGAGCAGTTCTTC. It yields the protein CASSIKTSGRDEQFF.

The rearrangement links TRBV11-2 to TRBJ2-7, with D possibly TRBD2 on 5 matching bases. Germline-derived CDR1 and CDR2 are SGHAT and FQNNGV. The CDR3 contains 15 residues. Trimming took off 2 bases at V and 2 bases at J, with 13 bases between the two ends. The CDR3 DNA reads as TGTGCCAGCAGCTTATCCCTCGGAGGTCCCTACGAGCAGTACTTC. It codes for CASSLSLGGPYEQYF.

This clone was found a few times. The rearrangement links TRBV25-1 to TRBJ2-4, with a possible D match to TRBD1 (6 bases). Trimming took 4 bases from V and 10 from J, leaving 11 bases between them. The germline gives CDR1 MGHDK, CDR2 SYGVNS. The CDR3 runs 12 residues. CDR3 bases: TGTGCCAGCAGTGTGTCACAGGGAATTCAGTACTTC. As protein: CASSVSQGIQYF. Complete variable domain (other parts from reference TRBV25-1 and TRBJ2-4): EADIYQTPRYLVIGTGKKITLECSQTMGHDKMYWYQQDPGMELHLIHYSYGVNSTEKGDLSSESTVSRIRTEHFPLTLESARPSHTSQYLCASSVSQGIQYFGAGTRLSVL.

This sequence joins TRBV30 and TRBJ1-2, with D tentatively TRBD1 (6 bases). The CDR3 extends over 14 amino acids. Deletions cut 6 bases from V and 2 bases from J, with 16 bases between. Germline assignment: CDR1 GTSNPN and CDR2 SVGIG (reference sequence). CDR3 sequence: CACRPAGGNYGYTF. Written as DNA, the CDR3 is TGTGCCTGTCGGCCGGCGGGGGGCAACTATGGCTACACCTTC.

This chain links TRBV10-2 with TRBJ2-5; D is perhaps TRBD2 (7 bases). The CDR3 has 15 amino acids. The V and J ends lost 2 bases and 5 bases respectively, with 15 bases between them. Germline-derived CDR1 and CDR2 are WSHSY and SAAADI. CDR3 sequence: CASSERRGAGETQYF. CDR3 sequence (DNA): TGCGCCAGCAGTGAGAGACGGGGGGCGGGTGAGACCCAGTACTTC.

The chain has TRBV5-6 and TRBJ2-7; no firm D call. Germline V gene lookup returns CDR1 SGHDT and CDR2 YYEEEE. The V end lost 1 base, the J end lost 7 bases, and 12 bases lay between the germline ends. This CDR3 comprises 13 residues. In DNA form, the CDR3 reads TGTGCCAGCAGCTTGAACCTCATCAAGGAGCAGTACTTC. Translating it yields CASSLNLIKEQYF.

The rearrangement uses TRBV19 and TRBJ1-6; no firm D call. Trimming pared 6 bases from V and 2 bases from J, leaving 11 bases between. This CDR3 has 15 amino acids. Germline V gene data show CDR1 as LNHDA and CDR2 as SQIVND (reference sequence). CDR3 DNA sequence: TGTGCCAGTAGCTCCCGGGAAACCTATAATTCACCCCTCCACTTT. It yields the protein CASSSRETYNSPLHF.

V usage is TRBV6-6 and J usage is TRBJ2-1; D is ambiguous. CDR3 length equals 16 residues. The V end lost 5 bases, the J end lost 2 bases, and 16 bases lay between the germline ends. Germline V CDR1 and CDR2: MNHNY, SVGAGI (reference sequence). The CDR3 reads CASSPRLKRPYNEQFF. The DNA of the CDR3 is TGTGCCAGCAGTCCCCGACTCAAGAGGCCCTACAATGAGCAGTTCTTC.

This chain uses TRBV11-2 with TRBJ2-3; 9 nucleotides line up with TRBD2. The germline gives CDR1 SGHAT, CDR2 FQNNGV. This CDR3 has 17 amino acids. With 3 bases clipped from V and 8 bases from J, the junction kept 15 bases outside the gene matches. CDR3 sequence: CASSFRGSGSSQGTQYF. The CDR3 coding sequence is TGTGCCAGCAGCTTTCGAGGTAGCGGGAGCAGTCAGGGTACGCAGTATTTT.

This clone has only a few counts. The V and J genes are TRBV28 and TRBJ1-6, with 7 bases that match TRBD1. The V gene end was trimmed by 5 bases and the J gene end by 5 bases; junction bases not matched to a gene: 6. This CDR3 contains 15 residues. CDR1 and CDR2 from the germline V gene are MDHEN and SYDVKM. This CDR3 is CASSPGGVNNSPLHF. The CDR3 bases are TGTGCCAGCAGTCCAGGGGGAGTAAATAATTCACCCCTCCACTTT.

Concerning this clone itself: The germline gene is not matched at one end of the junction; a read error may be the cause. The chain links TRBV11-2 to TRBJ2-7, with a tentative D call TRBD1 (5 bases). Germline assignment: CDR1 SGHAT and CDR2 FQNNGV. The CDR3 runs to 12 residues. The CDR3 is CASGQGVGASDF. CDR3 DNA sequence: TGTGCCAGCGGACAAGGGGTAGGGGCATCGGACTTC.

V gene TRBV28 combines with J gene TRBJ2-3; D unclear. Trimming pared 6 bases from V and 2 bases from J, leaving 9 bases between. Germline V gene lookup returns CDR1 MDHEN and CDR2 SYDVKM. This CDR3 region has 13 residues. This CDR3 reads CASSPRNTDTQYF. The CDR3 coding sequence is TGTGCCAGCAGCCCCCGGAACACAGATACGCAGTATTTT.

This clone was observed a few times. This sample also contains other DNA sequences that code for the same CDR3. The chain employs TRBV4-1 and TRBJ1-1; 7 bases fit TRBD1. CDR1 and CDR2 (germline): MGHRA, YSYEKL. The V gene end was trimmed by 4 bases and the J gene end by 5 bases; junction bases not matched to a gene: 4. This CDR3 spans 13 amino acids. This chain's CDR3 is CASSPTGKTEAFF. CDR3 coding DNA: TGCGCCAGCAGCCCGACAGGGAAGACTGAAGCTTTCTTT.

V and J are TRBV12-5 and TRBJ2-1; TRBD2 matches at 8 bases. CDR1 LGHNT and CDR2 FRNRAP come from the germline V gene. The CDR3 length is 15 residues. V shed 6 bases, J shed 8 bases, and the junction held 12 bases outside the gene matches. This chain's CDR3 is CASGLAGSASDEQFF. CDR3 nucleotides: TGTGCTAGTGGCTTAGCGGGGTCAGCCAGCGATGAGCAGTTCTTC.

This clone was found a few times. The chain is built from TRBV5-6 and TRBJ1-6, with 8 bases that match TRBD1. With 2 bases clipped from V and 8 bases from J, the junction kept 9 bases outside the gene matches. CDR3 length equals 16 residues. Germline V gives CDR1 SGHDT, CDR2 YYEEEE. The CDR3 DNA reads as TGTGCCAGCAGCTTCCTGGACAGGGTTGCGGATTCACCCCTCCACTTT. Translation gives CASSFLDRVADSPLHF.